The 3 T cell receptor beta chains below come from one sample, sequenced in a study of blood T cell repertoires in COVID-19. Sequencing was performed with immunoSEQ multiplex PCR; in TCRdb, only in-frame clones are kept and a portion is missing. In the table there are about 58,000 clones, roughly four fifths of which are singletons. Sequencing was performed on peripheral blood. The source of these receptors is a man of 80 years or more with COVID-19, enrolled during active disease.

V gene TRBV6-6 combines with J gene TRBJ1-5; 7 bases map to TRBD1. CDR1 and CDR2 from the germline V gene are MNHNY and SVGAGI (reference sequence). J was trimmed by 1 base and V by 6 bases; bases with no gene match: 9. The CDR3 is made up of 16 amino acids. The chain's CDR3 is CASRPAGTASNQPQHF. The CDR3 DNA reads TGTGCCAGCAGACCCGCCGGGACAGCGAGCAATCAGCCCCAGCATTTT.

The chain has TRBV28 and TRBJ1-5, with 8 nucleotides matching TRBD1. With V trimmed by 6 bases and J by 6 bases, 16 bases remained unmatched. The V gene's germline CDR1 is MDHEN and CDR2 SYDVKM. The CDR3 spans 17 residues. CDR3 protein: CASRSGQVRWGGQPQHF. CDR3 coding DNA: TGTGCCAGCAGATCGGGACAGGTTAGGTGGGGTGGTCAGCCCCAGCATTTT. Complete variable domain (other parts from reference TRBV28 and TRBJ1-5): DVKVTQSSRYLVKRTGEKVFLECVQDMDHENMFWYRQDPGLGLRLIYFSYDVKMKEKGDIPEGYSVSREKKERFSLILESASTNQTSMYLCASRSGQVRWGGQPQHFGDGTRLSIL.

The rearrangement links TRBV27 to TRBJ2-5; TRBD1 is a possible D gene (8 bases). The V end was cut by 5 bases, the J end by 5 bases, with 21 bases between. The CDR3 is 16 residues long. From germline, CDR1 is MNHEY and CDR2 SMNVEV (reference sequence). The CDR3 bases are TGTGCCAGCAGTCCCCCCCGGACAGGGAGGGGGGAGACCCAGTACTTC. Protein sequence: CASSPPRTGRGETQYF.